What follows are 9 T cell receptor beta chains derived from one specimen sequenced in a study of cytomegalovirus exposure and HLA in healthy donors (dated by TCRdb to 2016 to 2017). Library construction relied on the immunoSEQ multiplex PCR assay. TCRdb holds this immuneACCESS table with in-frame rearrangements only. Some clones are missing; in checked studies, unresolved V genes explain under half, and the rest has no known cause. In this sample the table shows more than 250,000 clones, about nine tenths of which occur a single time. The ten largest clones take up about 1.2% of the sample. The sample was PBMCs. The receptors originated from a woman under 40 in good health and CMV-seropositive.

The V and J genes are TRBV9 and TRBJ2-3; D is unclear. V lost 5 bases and J lost 2, with 12 bases in between. CDR1 and CDR2 (germline): SGDLS, YYNGEE. CDR3 length equals 14 residues. The CDR3 DNA follows: TGTGCCAGCAGTCCAGAACACTACACAGATACGCAGTATTTT. Encoded protein: CASSPEHYTDTQYF.

This sequence joins TRBV7-6 and TRBJ1-2; D is perhaps TRBD1 (6 bases). The CDR3 covers 15 residues. Deletions cut 4 bases from V and 4 bases from J, with 16 bases between. The V gene's germline CDR1 is SGHVS and CDR2 FNYEAQ. The CDR3 spells CASSSGHGGAYGYTF. The CDR3 DNA is TGTGCCAGCAGCTCGGGACACGGCGGGGCCTATGGCTACACCTTC.

V is TRBV7-3 and J is TRBJ2-1; TRBD2 is a possible D gene (6 bases). V lost 5 bases and J lost 7, with 27 bases in between. The CDR3 has 18 residues. CDR1 is SGHTA and CDR2 is FQGTGA in the germline V gene. CDR3 DNA: TGTGCCAGCAGCCAGAGCCGCCTTGGGGCGGGACGGTGGAATGAGCAGTTCTTC. The encoded protein is CASSQSRLGAGRWNEQFF.

This clone was seen only once. The rearrangement links TRBV30 to TRBJ2-1; TRBD2 matches at 11 bases. After removal of 0 bases from V and 6 bases from J, the junction contained 4 bases not matched to a gene. The CDR3 runs 15 residues. Germline CDR1 is GTSNPN and CDR2 is SVGIG (reference sequence). The CDR3 DNA reads TGTGCCTGGAGTGTACGTACTAGCGGGAGCAATGAGCAGTTCTTC. Amino acid sequence: CAWSVRTSGSNEQFF. The full variable domain, rest sourced from reference TRBV30 and TRBJ2-1, is SQTIHQWPATLVQPVGSPLSLECTVEGTSNPNLYWYRQAAGRGLQLLFYSVGIGQISSEVPQNLSASRPQDRQFILSSKKLLLSDSGFYLCAWSVRTSGSNEQFFGPGTRLTVL.

V usage is TRBV6-1 and J usage is TRBJ2-5, with a possible D match to TRBD1 (6 bases). The V gene's germline CDR1 is MNHNS and CDR2 SASEGT. The CDR3 extends over 15 amino acids. Trimming pared 0 bases from V and 3 bases from J, leaving 11 bases between. CDR3 DNA sequence: TGTGCCAGCAGTGAAGCGCTCCAGGGGAAAGAGACCCAGTACTTC. Its protein is CASSEALQGKETQYF.

The V and J genes are TRBV27 and TRBJ1-2, with unresolved D. The CDR3 sequence is 16 residues long. Between the trimmed V and J ends, which lost 5 bases and 2 bases, there was a span of 18 bases. CDR1 and CDR2 from the germline V gene are MNHEY and SMNVEV (reference sequence). The CDR3 is CASSPIPAGPNYGYTF. The CDR3 DNA sequence: TGTGCCAGCAGTCCCATACCCGCGGGCCCAAACTATGGCTACACCTTC.

The rearrangement uses TRBV4-3 and TRBJ2-1; 11 positions agree with TRBD2. Germline V gives CDR1 LGHNA, CDR2 YSLEER. CDR3 size: 16 residues. Germline trimming cut 4 bases from V and 6 bases from J; bases unmatched to any gene: 8. The CDR3: CASSLLIGTSGNEQFF. DNA of the CDR3: TGCGCCAGCAGCCTACTGATTGGGACTAGCGGCAATGAGCAGTTCTTC.

V gene TRBV7-2 combines with J gene TRBJ2-7; unclear D gene. V was cut by 3 bases and J by 3 bases, with 15 bases left in between. The germline V gene has CDR1 SGHTA and CDR2 FQGNSA. This CDR3 comprises 15 residues. CDR3 sequence reads: CASSLIQAGNYEQYF. CDR3 sequence (DNA): TGTGCCAGCAGCTTGATTCAGGCCGGAAACTACGAGCAGTACTTC. Supplemented by reference TRBV7-2 and TRBJ2-7, the full variable domain reads GAGVSQSPSNKVTEKGKDVELRCDPISGHTALYWYRQSLGQGLEFLIYFQGNSAPDKSGLPSDRFSAERTGGSVSTLTIQRTQQEDSAVYLCASSLIQAGNYEQYFGPGTRLTVT.

The gene calls are TRBV11-2 and TRBJ1-1, with unresolved D. Germline values: CDR1 SGHAT, CDR2 FQNNGV. The V and J ends lost 0 bases and 7 bases respectively, with 12 bases between them. The CDR3 is 14 amino acids. The CDR3 reads CASSLDRRVSEAFF. CDR3 nucleotides: TGTGCCAGCAGCTTAGATCGCCGGGTCAGTGAAGCTTTCTTT.